This T cell receptor (beta chain) derives from a study of T cell changes during pregnancy in multiple sclerosis. Profiled with immunoSEQ multiplex PCR; TCRdb holds only in-frame clones, not every one. In the table there are fewer than 90,000 clones, around 93% of which are singletons. CDR1 and CDR2 from the germline V gene are SGDLS and YYNGEE. The junction had 4 bases not matched to a gene; V was cut back by 4 bases and J by 4 bases. The CDR3 length is 14 residues. The rearrangement uses TRBV9 and TRBJ2-3; 9 nucleotides align to TRBD1. This TCR was recovered from a female donor with multiple sclerosis, enrolled in a pregnancy study. The specimen comprised peripheral blood, sampled in the first trimester of pregnancy. The CDR3 is CASSWTGDADTQYF. The CDR3 nucleotides are TGTGCCAGCAGCTGGACAGGGGATGCAGATACGCAGTATTTT.